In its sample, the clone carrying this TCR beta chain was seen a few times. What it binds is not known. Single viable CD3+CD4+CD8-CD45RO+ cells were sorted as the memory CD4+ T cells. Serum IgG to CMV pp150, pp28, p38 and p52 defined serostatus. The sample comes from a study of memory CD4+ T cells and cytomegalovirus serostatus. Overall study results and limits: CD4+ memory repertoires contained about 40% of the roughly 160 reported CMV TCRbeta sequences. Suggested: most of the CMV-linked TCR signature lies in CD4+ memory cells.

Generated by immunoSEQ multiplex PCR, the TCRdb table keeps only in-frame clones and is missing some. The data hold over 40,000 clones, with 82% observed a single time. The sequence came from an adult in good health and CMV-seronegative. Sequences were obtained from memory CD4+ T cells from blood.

CDR3 region: CASSWSGTANTGELFF. CDR3 DNA sequence: TGCGCCAGCAGCTGGAGTGGGACAGCGAACACCGGGGAGCTGTTTTTT. The chain combines TRBV5-1 with TRBJ2-2; the match to TRBD1 covers 7 bases. The V gene's germline CDR1 is SGHRS and CDR2 YFSETQ. This CDR3 region has 16 residues. J lost 0 bases, V lost 3 bases, and 5 bases had no gene match. Full variable domain (outside the CDR3, taken from reference TRBV5-1 and TRBJ2-2): KAGVTQTPRYLIKTRGQQVTLSCSPISGHRSVSWYQQTPGQGLQFLFEYFSETQRNKGNFPGRFSGRQFSNSRSEMNVSTLELGDSALYLCASSWSGTANTGELFFGEGSRLTVL.